Below, one T cell receptor (beta chain) is given with its context. This record belongs to a study of monozygotic twins with inflammatory bowel disease. TCRdb reprocessed the 5' RACE reads, with one entry per CDR3 protein and no DNA. The listing records over 120,000 distinct CDR3 sequences. Germline-derived CDR1 and CDR2 are SGHAT and FQNNGV. This CDR3 region has 15 residues. This TCR derives from a human donor with ulcerative colitis or Crohn's disease, or a healthy co-twin of an affected twin (not recorded which). The rearrangement links TRBV11-2 to TRBJ2-4; TCRdb returns TRBD1, unconfirmable since there is no DNA. Material for sequencing was blood. The CDR3 protein is CASSPPRGRQNIQYF.